Only a few counts were recorded for the clone carrying this TCR beta chain. Antigen: not known. One entry per CDR3 protein, called by TCRdb with MiXCR from the 5' RACE reads. The sample holds tens of thousands of distinct CDR3 sequences, 16% seen once. The data are from a study of early T cells in non-severe SARS-CoV-2 infection. Whole-study results and caveats: VDJdb matches were skewed toward anti-spike CD8 T cell responses.

CDR1 and CDR2 (germline): SNHLY, FYNNEI. The V and J ends lost 6 bases and 8 bases, in that order; junction bases with no gene match: 10. The length of the CDR3 is 15 residues. Sample: whole blood, taken at baseline. This sequence was found in an adult who was a healthcare worker with PCR-confirmed SARS-CoV-2 infection or an uninfected control (not recorded which). The chain employs TRBV2 and TRBJ2-2, with 9 positions matching TRBD1. As DNA, the CDR3 is TGTGCCAGCAGGACCGGGACAGGGAGGAGGGGGGAGCTGTTTTTT. It translates to CASRTGTGRRGELFF. Supplemented by reference TRBV2 and TRBJ2-2, the full variable domain reads EPEVTQTPSHQVTQMGQEVILRCVPISNHLYFYWYRQILGQKVEFLVSFYNNEISEKSEIFDDQFSVERPDGSNFTLKIRSTKLEDSAMYFCASRTGTGRRGELFFGEGSRLTVL.